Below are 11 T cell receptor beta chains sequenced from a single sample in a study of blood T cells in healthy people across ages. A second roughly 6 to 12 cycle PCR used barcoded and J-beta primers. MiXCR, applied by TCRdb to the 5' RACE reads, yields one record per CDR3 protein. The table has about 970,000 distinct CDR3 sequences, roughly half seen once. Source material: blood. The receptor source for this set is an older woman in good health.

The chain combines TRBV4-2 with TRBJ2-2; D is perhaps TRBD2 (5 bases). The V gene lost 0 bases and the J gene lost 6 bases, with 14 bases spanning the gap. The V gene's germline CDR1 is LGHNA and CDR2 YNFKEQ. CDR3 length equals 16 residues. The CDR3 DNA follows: TGTGCCAGCAGCCAAGATTTGGTAGGGAGCTCCGGGGAGCTGTTTTTT. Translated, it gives CASSQDLVGSSGELFF.

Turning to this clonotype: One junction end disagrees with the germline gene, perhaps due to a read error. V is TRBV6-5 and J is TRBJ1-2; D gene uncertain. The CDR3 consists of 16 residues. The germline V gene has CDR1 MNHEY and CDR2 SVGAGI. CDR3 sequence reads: CASSYSYAAVSYGCTF. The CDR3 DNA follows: TGTGCCAGCAGTTACTCATACGCGGCCGTCAGCTATGGCTGCACCTTC.

The CDR3 reads CASSSLWELFF. The CDR3 coding sequence is TGTGCCAGCAGCTCCCTGTGGGAGCTGTTTTTT. This sequence joins TRBV7-9 and TRBJ2-2; D not certain. The CDR3 spans 11 residues. Germline V lookup: CDR1 SEHNR, CDR2 FQNEAQ (reference sequence). V lost 4 bases, J lost 9 bases, and 6 bases lay in between.

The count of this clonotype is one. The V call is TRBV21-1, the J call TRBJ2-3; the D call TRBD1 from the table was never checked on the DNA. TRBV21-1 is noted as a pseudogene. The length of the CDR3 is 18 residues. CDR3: CASSQPGQGHSSTDTQYF. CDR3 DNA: TGTGCCAGCAGCCAACCCGGACAGGGCCATTCTAGCACAGATACGCAGTATTTT.

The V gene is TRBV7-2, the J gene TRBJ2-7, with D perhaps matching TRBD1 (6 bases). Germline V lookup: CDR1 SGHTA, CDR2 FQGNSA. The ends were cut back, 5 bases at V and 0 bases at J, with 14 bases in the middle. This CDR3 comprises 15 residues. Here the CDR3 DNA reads TGTGCCAGCAGCCCCCCTGCAGGGGTCTCCTACGAGCAGTACTTC. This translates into CASSPPAGVSYEQYF. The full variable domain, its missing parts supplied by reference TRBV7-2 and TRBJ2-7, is GAGVSQSPSNKVTEKGKDVELRCDPISGHTALYWYRQSLGQGLEFLIYFQGNSAPDKSGLPSDRFSAERTGGSVSTLTIQRTQQEDSAVYLCASSPPAGVSYEQYFGPGTRLTVT.

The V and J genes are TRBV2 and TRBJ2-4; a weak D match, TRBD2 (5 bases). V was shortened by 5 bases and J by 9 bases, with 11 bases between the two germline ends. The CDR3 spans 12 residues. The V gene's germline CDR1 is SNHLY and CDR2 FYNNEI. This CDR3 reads CASSLTSVIQYF. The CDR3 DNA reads TGTGCCAGCAGTTTAACTAGTGTCATTCAGTACTTC.

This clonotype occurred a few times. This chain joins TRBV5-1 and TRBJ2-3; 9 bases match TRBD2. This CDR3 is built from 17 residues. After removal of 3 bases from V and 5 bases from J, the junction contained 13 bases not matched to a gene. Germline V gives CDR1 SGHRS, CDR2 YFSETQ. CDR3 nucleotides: TGCGCCAGCAGCTCCCCAGCCGAGCGGGAGGCATTAGATACGCAGTATTTT. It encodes CASSSPAEREALDTQYF.

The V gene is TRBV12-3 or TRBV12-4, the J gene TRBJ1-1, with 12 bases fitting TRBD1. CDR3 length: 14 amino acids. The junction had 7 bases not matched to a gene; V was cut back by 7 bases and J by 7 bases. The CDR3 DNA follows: TGTGCCAGCACCAGGGACAGGGGGCTTGGTGAAGCTTTCTTT. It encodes CASTRDRGLGEAFF.

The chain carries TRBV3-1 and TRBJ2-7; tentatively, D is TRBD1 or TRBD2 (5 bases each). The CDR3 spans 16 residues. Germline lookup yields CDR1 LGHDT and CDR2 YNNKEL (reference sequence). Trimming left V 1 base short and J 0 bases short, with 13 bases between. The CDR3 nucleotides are TGTGCCAGCAGCCAAGCTGGGACCCGTAGCTCCTACGAGCAGTACTTC. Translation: CASSQAGTRSSYEQYF.

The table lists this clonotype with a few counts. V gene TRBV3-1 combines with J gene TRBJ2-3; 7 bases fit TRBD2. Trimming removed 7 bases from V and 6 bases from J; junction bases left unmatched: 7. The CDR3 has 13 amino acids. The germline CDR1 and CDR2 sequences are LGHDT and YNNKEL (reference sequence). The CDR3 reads CASTSGVGDTQYF. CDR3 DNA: TGTGCCAGCACTAGCGGCGTTGGGGATACGCAGTATTTT.

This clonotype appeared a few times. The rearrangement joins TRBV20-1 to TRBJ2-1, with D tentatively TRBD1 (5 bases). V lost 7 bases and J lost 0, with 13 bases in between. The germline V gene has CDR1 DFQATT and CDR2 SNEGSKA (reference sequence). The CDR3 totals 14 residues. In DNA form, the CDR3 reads TGCAGTGTCAGAAGACAGAGCTCCTACAATGAGCAGTTCTTC. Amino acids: CSVRRQSSYNEQFF.